This TCR beta chain was identified in a study of blood T cells in healthy people across ages. Primers used in a second PCR of about 7 to 12 cycles were a sample-barcoded 5' primer and a J-beta primer mix. TCRdb re-called the 5' RACE reads through MiXCR, storing one row per CDR3 protein. This sample has 750,000 to 950,000 distinct CDR3 sequences, with 40% to 65% found just once. Germline V lookup: CDR1 SQVTM, CDR2 ANQGSEA. The CDR3 consists of 15 residues. The V gene end was trimmed by 1 base and the J gene end by 7 bases; junction bases not matched to a gene: 7. The specimen was blood. The clonotype was recovered from an elderly man in good health. This chain uses TRBV29-1 with TRBJ2-7; 13 nucleotides line up with TRBD2. CDR3 nucleotide sequence: TGCAGCGTTGAAGTCGGACTAGCGGGAGCGAGTGAGCAGTACTTC. Translation: CSVEVGLAGASEQYF.